Given below is one T cell receptor (beta chain) in context. It has no known antigen specificity. Base-call qualities are not available, and no considerably larger clone is one nucleotide away. The immunoSEQ Assay, a bias-controlled multiplex PCR, was used to amplify TCRbeta CDR3 regions from genomic DNA. Processing in the source paper ran as follows. The number of nucleated cells in each sample was estimated by amplification of reference gene primers within the assay. Sequence reads were collapsed and filtered to measure the absolute abundance of every unique TCRbeta CDR3 rearrangement. Productive Simpson clonality was computed per sample as the square root of Simpson's diversity index over productive rearrangements. TCRdb re-hosts the immuneACCESS table, in-frame sequences only. Its copies lack some clones; in the studies checked, an unresolved V gene accounts for under half of them, and the cause for the rest is not known. The DNA was the basis for D and trimming; V, J and clone size are from that table. The sample table holds roughly 73,000 clones, of which about 69% were seen once. The ten biggest clones cover roughly 21% of the sample.

The CDR3 starts with the cysteine, ends with the phenylalanine, and has 13 residues. The entry retains the CDR3 DNA only, 39 bases that are in frame from base 1. Compared with germline, V lacks 8 bases and J lacks 4 bases; bases without a gene match: 7. CDR1 and CDR2 (WSHSY, SAAADI) derive from the germline V gene. Each collaborating institution followed its own protocols to collect whole blood in K2EDTA tubes. For TCRbeta analysis, collaborator samples were shipped as frozen whole blood, as isolated PBMCs, or as DNA extracted from either sample type. The data were taken from a study of blood T cell repertoires in COVID-19 (TCRdb year 2020). For the study in its entirety: Samples covering the acute and convalescent phases of COVID-19 were provided by collaborators in the United States, Italy and Spain. Subjects who had been exposed to COVID-19, were actively infected with it, or had recovered from it provided the deeply sampled blood TCRbeta repertoires that made up the dataset. Samples came from the ongoing ImmuneRACE study (first 160 participants) plus 1,254 subjects from 6 global collaborators. The material from the prospective study consisted of cDNA or gDNA derived from T cells, B-cell-depleted T cells, or PBMCs. The repertoires were made available in a free public database intended to serve as a resource for research on the immune response to SARS-CoV-2. HLA class I and class II types, where available, came from metadata supplied by the sample provider rather than from assay-based typing. The sample metadata nearly always contained a de-identified subject ID, COVID-19 status, age in years and sex. Broader findings and caveats from the paper: How much clinical and demographic metadata was included differed by source and by participant, and the metadata was provided uncurated.

The source of this sequence is a man aged 65-85 years with acute or convalescent COVID-19. The sample was peripheral blood. The chain is encoded by TRBV10-2 joined to TRBJ1-1; TRBD1 aligns with 7 central bases. The CDR3 protein sequence reads: CASSGAGGTEAFF. The nucleotides read TGCGCCAGCTCAGGGGCAGGGGGCACTGAAGCTTTCTTT.